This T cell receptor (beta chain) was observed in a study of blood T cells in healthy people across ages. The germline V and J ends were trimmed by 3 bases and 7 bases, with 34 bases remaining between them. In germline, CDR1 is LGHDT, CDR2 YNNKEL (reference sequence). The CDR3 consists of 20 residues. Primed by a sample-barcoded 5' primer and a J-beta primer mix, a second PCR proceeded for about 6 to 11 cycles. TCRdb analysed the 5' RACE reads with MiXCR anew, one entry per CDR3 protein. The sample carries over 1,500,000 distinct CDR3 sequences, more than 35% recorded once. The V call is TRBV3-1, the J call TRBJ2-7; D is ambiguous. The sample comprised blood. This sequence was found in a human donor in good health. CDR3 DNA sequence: TGTGCCAGCAGCCACCCCGCAATCGGATCCAACTCAAATTCCCACAATGAGCAGTACTTC. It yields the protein CASSHPAIGSNSNSHNEQYF.